One T cell receptor beta chain is described in this entry. Some clones are missing from TCRdb's copy, which holds only in-frame ones; the method was immunoSEQ multiplex PCR. The data contain approximately 450,000 clones, over 75% of them singletons. Germline CDR1 reads LNHNV; CDR2 reads YYDKDF (reference sequence). The CDR3 is 14 amino acids. Trimming left V 8 bases short and J 3 bases short, with 14 bases between. Recruitment covered about two dozen US areas and drew participants whose ages spanned 18 to 89 years. Either two negative PCRs, clearance, or symptom resolution qualified Cohort 3 donors as recovered. The data derive from a study of blood T cell repertoires in COVID-19. Whole-study context: Sites in the United States, Italy and Spain provided acute and convalescent COVID-19 samples.

The V and J genes are TRBV15 and TRBJ2-1; D is possibly TRBD2 (6 bases). This receptor was taken from a young man who had recovered from COVID-19. The sequencing input was PBMCs or T cells enriched from blood (not recorded which). The CDR3 sequence: CATGLGRSYNEQFF. The CDR3, as DNA: TGTGCCACCGGGCTTGGGAGGAGCTACAATGAGCAGTTCTTC.